This entry concerns a single T cell receptor (beta chain). The junction had 7 bases not matched to a gene; V was cut back by 2 bases and J by 7 bases. CDR3 length equals 15 residues. Germline assignment: CDR1 SEHNR and CDR2 FQNEAQ (reference sequence). A second about 6 to 12 cycle PCR used barcoded and J-beta primers. TCRdb reprocessed the 5' RACE reads via MiXCR and lists one record per CDR3 protein. This table holds roughly 680,000 distinct CDR3 sequences, 40% to 65% found once. The sample is drawn from a study of blood T cells in healthy people across ages. It was approximately 10 milliliters of peripheral blood that were drawn from each donor.

Specimen: blood. V gene TRBV7-9 combines with J gene TRBJ1-5; 8 bases agree with TRBD1. This receptor was identified in a woman older than 75 in good health. Written as DNA, the CDR3 is TGTGCCAGCAGCTTATCCGACAGGGGAAGCCAGCCCCAGCATTTT. Its translation is CASSLSDRGSQPQHF. Full variable domain (missing parts from reference TRBV7-9 and TRBJ1-5): DTGVSQNPRHKITKRGQNVTFRCDPISEHNRLYWYRQTLGQGPEFLTYFQNEAQLEKSRLLSDRFSAERPKGSFSTLEIQRTEQGDSAMYLCASSLSDRGSQPQHFGDGTRLSIL.